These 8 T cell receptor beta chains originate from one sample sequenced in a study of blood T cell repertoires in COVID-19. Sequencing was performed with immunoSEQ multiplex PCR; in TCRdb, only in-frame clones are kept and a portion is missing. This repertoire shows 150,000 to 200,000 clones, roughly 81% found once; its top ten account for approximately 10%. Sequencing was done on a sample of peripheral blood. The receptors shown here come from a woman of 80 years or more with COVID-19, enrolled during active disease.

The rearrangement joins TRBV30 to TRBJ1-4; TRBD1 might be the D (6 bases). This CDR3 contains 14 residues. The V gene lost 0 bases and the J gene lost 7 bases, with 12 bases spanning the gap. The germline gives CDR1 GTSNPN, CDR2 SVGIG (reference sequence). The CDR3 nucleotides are TGTGCCTGGAGTGTCGGGGGGCTCCGTGAAAAACTGTTTTTT. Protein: CAWSVGGLREKLFF. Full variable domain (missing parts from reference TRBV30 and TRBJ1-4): SQTIHQWPATLVQPVGSPLSLECTVEGTSNPNLYWYRQAAGRGLQLLFYSVGIGQISSEVPQNLSASRPQDRQFILSSKKLLLSDSGFYLCAWSVGGLREKLFFGSGTQLSVL.

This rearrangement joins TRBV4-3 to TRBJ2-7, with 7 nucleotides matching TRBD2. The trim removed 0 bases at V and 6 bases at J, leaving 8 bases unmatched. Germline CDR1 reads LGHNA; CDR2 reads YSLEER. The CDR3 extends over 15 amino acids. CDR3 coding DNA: TGCGCCAGCAGCCAAGATAGGTCGGGGGGAACCGAGCAGTACTTC. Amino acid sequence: CASSQDRSGGTEQYF.

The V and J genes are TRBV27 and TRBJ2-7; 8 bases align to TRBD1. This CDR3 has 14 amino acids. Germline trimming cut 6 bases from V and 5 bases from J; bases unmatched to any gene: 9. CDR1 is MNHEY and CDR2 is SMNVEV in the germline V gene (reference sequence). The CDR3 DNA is TGTGCCAGCAGCATAGACCGGGACAGGAACGAGCAGTACTTC. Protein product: CASSIDRDRNEQYF.

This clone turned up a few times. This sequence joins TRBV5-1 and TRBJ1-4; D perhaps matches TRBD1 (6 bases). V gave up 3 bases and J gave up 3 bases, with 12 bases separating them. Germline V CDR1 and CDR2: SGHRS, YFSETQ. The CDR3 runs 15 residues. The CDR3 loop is CASSSGGRPNEKLFF. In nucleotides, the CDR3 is TGCGCCAGCAGCTCGGGGGGGCGCCCTAATGAAAAACTGTTTTTT.

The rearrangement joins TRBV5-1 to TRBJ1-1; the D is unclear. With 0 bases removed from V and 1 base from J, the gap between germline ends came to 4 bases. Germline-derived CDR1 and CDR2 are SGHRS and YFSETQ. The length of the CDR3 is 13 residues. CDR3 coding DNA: TGCGCCAGCAGCTTGGCACAGAACACTGAAGCTTTCTTT. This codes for CASSLAQNTEAFF.

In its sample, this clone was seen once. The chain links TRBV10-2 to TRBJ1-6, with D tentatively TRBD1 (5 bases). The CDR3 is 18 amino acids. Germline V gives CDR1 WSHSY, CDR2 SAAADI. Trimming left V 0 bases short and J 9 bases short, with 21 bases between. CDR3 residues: CASSESGLGRYRSSPLHF. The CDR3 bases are TGCGCCAGCAGTGAGTCGGGGCTCGGCAGGTATCGTTCTTCACCCCTCCACTTT.

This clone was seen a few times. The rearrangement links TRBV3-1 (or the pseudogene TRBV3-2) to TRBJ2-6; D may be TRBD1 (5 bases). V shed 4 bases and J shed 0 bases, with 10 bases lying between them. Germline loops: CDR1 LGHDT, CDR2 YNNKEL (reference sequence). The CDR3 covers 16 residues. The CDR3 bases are TGTGCCAGCAGCCTATACGACAGCTCTGGGGCCAACGTCCTGACTTTC. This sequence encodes CASSLYDSSGANVLTF.

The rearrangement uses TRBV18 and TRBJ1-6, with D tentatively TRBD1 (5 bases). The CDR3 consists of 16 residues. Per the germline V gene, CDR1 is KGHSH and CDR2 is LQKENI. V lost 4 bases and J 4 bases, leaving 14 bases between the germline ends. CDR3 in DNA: TGTGCCAGCTCACGGTGGAAACAGGTTTATAATTCACCCCTCCACTTT. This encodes CASSRWKQVYNSPLHF. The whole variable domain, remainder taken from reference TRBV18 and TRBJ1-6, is NAGVMQNPRHLVRRRGQEARLRCSPMKGHSHVYWYRQLPEEGLKFMVYLQKENIIDESGMPKERFSAEFPKEGPSILRIQQVVRGDSAAYFCASSRWKQVYNSPLHFGNGTRLTVT.